The 18 T cell receptor beta chains in this list originate from one sample, sequenced in a study of monozygotic twins with cystic fibrosis. Libraries were prepared by immunoSEQ multiplex PCR; TCRdb keeps only in-frame clonotypes and omits some of them. The sample shows 22,000 or so clones, just under 90% of them seen only once. Sequencing used blood. These receptors originate from a woman aged 25-40 years with cystic fibrosis.

This chain connects TRBV4-3 to TRBJ2-3; 7 positions match TRBD2. V was clipped by 0 bases and J by 14 bases; unmatched bases: 8. This CDR3 is built from 13 residues. Germline CDR1 LGHNA, CDR2 YSLEER. CDR3 coding DNA: TGCGCCAGCAGCCAAGATCGTACCCGGGGGGTGTATTTT. Translating gives CASSQDRTRGVYF.

The rearrangement uses TRBV5-4 and TRBJ1-2; perhaps TRBD1 as D (5 bases). Germline loops: CDR1 SGHNT, CDR2 YYREEE (reference sequence). V was cut by 3 bases and J by 3 bases, with 12 bases left in between. The CDR3 covers 14 residues. CDR3: CASSSGSSYYGYTF. The DNA for the CDR3 is TGTGCCAGCAGCTCAGGGAGTTCGTACTATGGCTACACCTTC. The full variable domain, completed using reference TRBV5-4 and TRBJ1-2, is ETGVTQSPTHLIKTRGQQVTLRCSSQSGHNTVSWYQQALGQGPQFIFQYYREEENGRGNFPPRFSGLQFPNYSSELNVNALELDDSALYLCASSSGSSYYGYTFGSGTRLTVV.

The CDR3 region has the DNA TGTGCCAGCAGTAATACAGTTAGCACAGATACGCAGTATTTT. Translated: CASSNTVSTDTQYF. The rearrangement joins TRBV6-1 to TRBJ2-3; D is unresolved. The germline CDR1 and CDR2 sequences are MNHNS and SASEGT. The V and J ends lost 5 bases and 0 bases respectively, with 9 bases between them. The CDR3 is made up of 14 amino acids.

V and J are TRBV2 and TRBJ1-1; 7 bases are a match to TRBD1. This CDR3 spans 17 amino acids. The trim removed 5 bases at V and 4 bases at J, leaving 16 bases unmatched. In germline, CDR1 is SNHLY, CDR2 FYNNEI. DNA for the CDR3: TGTGCCAGCAGTTACAACTCCAAACAGGGGAGGGGCACTGAAGCTTTCTTT. The encoded protein is CASSYNSKQGRGTEAFF.

In this sample, this clone turned up once. V and J are TRBV6-5 and TRBJ2-1, with D possibly matching TRBD2 (6 bases). From germline, CDR1 is MNHEY and CDR2 SVGAGI. Between the trimmed V and J ends, which lost 6 bases and 4 bases, there was a span of 13 bases. The CDR3 totals 14 residues. As DNA, the CDR3 is TGTGCCAGCAGGCGGGGCCTGGAATACAATGAGCAGTTCTTC. Residues: CASRRGLEYNEQFF.

There are a few counts of this clone. V and J are TRBV5-4 and TRBJ1-1; the match to TRBD1 covers 8 bases. Per germline, CDR1 SGHNT and CDR2 YYREEE (reference sequence). This CDR3 is built from 15 residues. The V and J ends lost 4 bases and 5 bases, in that order; junction bases with no gene match: 10. The CDR3 nucleotides are TGTGCCAGCAGCCCCCGACAGGGGATAGCGACTGAAGCTTTCTTT. Residues: CASSPRQGIATEAFF. Variable domain in full (rest from reference TRBV5-4 and TRBJ1-1): ETGVTQSPTHLIKTRGQQVTLRCSSQSGHNTVSWYQQALGQGPQFIFQYYREEENGRGNFPPRFSGLQFPNYSSELNVNALELDDSALYLCASSPRQGIATEAFFGQGTRLTVV.

The chain combines TRBV7-8 with TRBJ1-6; D not resolved. V dropped 3 bases and J dropped 0 bases, with 6 bases sitting between them. The CDR3 contains 15 residues. Germline CDR1 is SGHVS and CDR2 is FQNEAQ. In nucleotides, the CDR3 is TGTGCCAGCAGCTTCGAGAGCTCCTATAATTCACCCCTCCACTTT. It specifies CASSFESSYNSPLHF.

V gene TRBV10-3 combines with J gene TRBJ2-3; the D is unclear. Trimming pared 8 bases from V and 2 bases from J, leaving 5 bases between. The CDR3 spans 11 residues. CDR1 and CDR2 (germline): ENHRY, SYGVKD. The CDR3 region is CAIATTDTQYF. The CDR3 bases are TGTGCCATCGCGACCACAGATACGCAGTATTTT.

The V and J genes are TRBV19 and TRBJ2-5; 12 bases agree with TRBD2. The V gene's germline CDR1 is LNHDA and CDR2 SQIVND (reference sequence). The CDR3 contains 15 residues. Trimming at V came to 5 bases and at J to 4 bases, leaving 5 bases not matched to a gene. CDR3 amino acids: CASSVLAGGGETQYF. The CDR3, as DNA: TGTGCCAGTAGTGTACTAGCGGGGGGCGGAGAGACCCAGTACTTC. Complete variable domain (other parts from reference TRBV19 and TRBJ2-5): DGGITQSPKYLFRKEGQNVTLSCEQNLNHDAMYWYRQDPGQGLRLIYYSQIVNDFQKGDIAEGYSVSREKKESFPLTVTSAQKNPTAFYLCASSVLAGGGETQYFGPGTRLLVL.

The chain joins TRBV5-1 to TRBJ2-1; possibly TRBD1 for D (6 bases). Trimming removed 0 bases at V and 2 bases at J, with 12 bases between. Germline CDR1 SGHRS, CDR2 YFSETQ. The CDR3 is 16 residues long. CDR3 nucleotides: TGCGCCAGCAGCTTGGCCCTAGGGGGTACCTACAATGAGCAGTTCTTC. Translated: CASSLALGGTYNEQFF.

A single count supports this clone. V is TRBV6-5 and J is TRBJ2-3, with D unresolved. Trimming cost V 4 bases and J 1 base, with 9 bases left between them. This CDR3 region has 14 residues. Germline CDR1 is MNHEY and CDR2 is SVGAGI. The CDR3 reads CASSSRLRTDTQYF. The CDR3 DNA reads TGTGCCAGCAGTTCTAGACTTCGCACAGATACGCAGTATTTT.

This rearrangement joins TRBV2 to TRBJ2-7; 9 bases align to TRBD2. The CDR3 contains 14 residues. Trimming cost V 10 bases and J 5 bases; bases outside gene matches: 12. Germline V lookup: CDR1 SNHLY, CDR2 FYNNEI. CDR3 sequence: CATRRGTSYHEQYF. DNA for the CDR3: TGTGCCACCCGGCGTGGGACTAGCTACCACGAGCAGTACTTC.

This clone was seen a handful of times. The J gene is TRBJ1-2, the V gene TRBV28; possibly TRBD1 for D (5 bases). Trimming removed 6 bases at V and 3 bases at J, with 11 bases between. Germline lookup yields CDR1 MDHEN and CDR2 SYDVKM. The CDR3 contains 13 residues. CDR3 coding DNA: TGTGCCAGCAGGCCCAGGGCAGACTATGGCTACACCTTC. This gives the protein CASRPRADYGYTF.

The chain employs TRBV6-4 and TRBJ2-6, with D possibly being TRBD1 (5 bases). V was pared by 2 bases and J by 3 bases, with 5 bases between. Germline-derived CDR1 and CDR2 are MRHNA and SNTAGT. There are 14 residues in the CDR3. The CDR3 protein is CASSDRGGANVLTF. CDR3 nucleotide sequence: TGTGCCAGCAGTGACAGGGGTGGGGCCAACGTCCTGACTTTC.

The chain couples TRBV18 to TRBJ2-5, with TRBD1 matching over 9 bases. J gave up 5 bases and V 5 bases, and 9 bases lay outside the gene matches. Per germline, CDR1 KGHSH and CDR2 LQKENI. The CDR3 is 15 amino acids. The CDR3 here is CASSFNRGLVETQYF. The CDR3 nucleotides are TGTGCCAGCTCATTTAACAGGGGGCTTGTTGAGACCCAGTACTTC.

This clone has more than one count but fewer than ten. V gene TRBV20-1 combines with J gene TRBJ1-6, with D unresolved. Germline CDR1 and CDR2: DFQATT and SNEGSKA (reference sequence). There are 11 residues in the CDR3. With 3 bases removed from V and 16 bases from J, the gap between germline ends came to 13 bases. As DNA, the CDR3 is TGCAGTGCTAGTGCCAACGTCAGACTCCACTTT. Amino acid sequence: CSASANVRLHF.

This clone was recorded a few times. The chain couples TRBV19 to TRBJ2-7, with 7 positions matching TRBD1. The CDR3 is made up of 15 amino acids. The germline CDR1 and CDR2 sequences are LNHDA and SQIVND (reference sequence). With 5 bases clipped from V and 2 bases from J, the junction kept 9 bases outside the gene matches. The CDR3, as DNA: TGTGCCAGTAGTTCTCCCCGGGACAGCACCTACGAGCAGTACTTC. Protein sequence: CASSSPRDSTYEQYF. The full variable domain, in which reference TRBV19 and TRBJ2-7 provide the parts outside the CDR3, is DGGITQSPKYLFRKEGQNVTLSCEQNLNHDAMYWYRQDPGQGLRLIYYSQIVNDFQKGDIAEGYSVSREKKESFPLTVTSAQKNPTAFYLCASSSPRDSTYEQYFGPGTRLTVT.

V gene TRBV10-2 combines with J gene TRBJ2-1, with 12 bases matching TRBD2. The CDR3 is made up of 13 amino acids. Per the germline V gene, CDR1 is WSHSY and CDR2 is SAAADI. V shed 10 bases, J shed 8 bases, and the junction held 6 bases outside the gene matches. CDR3 DNA: TGCGCCACCGGGACTAGCGGGTGGTATGAGCAGTTCTTC. Translation: CATGTSGWYEQFF.